This T cell receptor beta chain was captured in a study of tumor and adjacent non-tumor tissue in lung cancer. Overall study: Stage I to III disease affected ten to eleven men and about five women aged about 31 to 80. General study results and limits: Compared with tumor, normal lung showed significantly lower TCR diversity. Higher tumor TCR diversity was associated with shorter survival. Top 100 clones took a larger repertoire share in normal lung.

A modified ARM-PCR protocol with three rounds of nested PCR amplified TCRbeta. TCRdb re-derived calls from the multiplex PCR reads in MiXCR, one entry per CDR3 protein. The table records roughly 70,000 distinct CDR3 sequences, 73% of them present only once. This sample's RNA came from whole unsorted tissue. The CDR3 spans 16 residues. Germline lookup yields CDR1 SGHAT and CDR2 FQDESV (reference sequence). With regard to this clonotype: Antigen specificity is unknown. In this CDR3 the conserved last residue, phenylalanine or tryptophan, is missing, so a read error is likely.

This sequence joins TRBV11-1 and TRBJ2-1; 7 bases agree with TRBD2. This clonotype originated in a man aged 55 to 69 with non-small cell lung cancer. Sequenced material: lung tumor tissue. The CDR3 bases are TGTGTCAGCAGCTTAGTGAGCGGGATCGGGGACAATGAGCAGTTCTTA. Residues: CVSSLVSGIGDNEQFL.